The 18 T cell receptor beta chains given below trace back to one sample, sequenced in a study of cytotoxic CD8 clonotypes in ibrutinib-treated CLL (dated by TCRdb to the early 2020s). Libraries were made using the immunoSEQ multiplex PCR assay. Not all clones reach the TCRdb copy of this immuneACCESS table, which keeps in-frame sequences only. Checked studies attribute under half of the gap to unresolved V genes and leave the rest unexplained. This sample lists more than 75,000 clones; 77% were detected once. Roughly 24% of the sample is taken by the ten largest. What the time point label conveys for this sample: roughly 2 years on ibrutinib. The sequencing here drew on PBMCs, taken after 24 months of ibrutinib treatment. The source of these receptors is a human donor with chronic lymphocytic leukemia.

The chain has TRBV2 and TRBJ1-1; D gene uncertain. The germline V and J ends were trimmed by 7 bases and 0 bases, with 9 bases remaining between them. The CDR3 length is 13 residues. Germline V gene lookup returns CDR1 SNHLY and CDR2 FYNNEI. CDR3 sequence: CASIPMMNTEAFF. The DNA for the CDR3 is TGTGCCAGCATCCCAATGATGAACACTGAAGCTTTCTTT.

This clone was seen a single time. The chain couples TRBV28 to TRBJ2-5, with D maybe TRBD1 (6 bases). From germline, CDR1 is MDHEN and CDR2 SYDVKM. This CDR3 spans 13 amino acids. Trimming removed 6 bases from V and 2 bases from J, with 10 bases in between. The CDR3, as DNA: TGTGCCAGCAGAATCGGACAGCAAGAGACCCAGTACTTC. Translation gives CASRIGQQETQYF.

The chain employs TRBV7-9 and TRBJ2-7; 9 bases fit TRBD2. Germline V gene lookup returns CDR1 SEHNR and CDR2 FQNEAQ (reference sequence). The CDR3 has 16 amino acids. The V segment lost 5 bases and the J segment 7 bases; nucleotides outside the gene matches: 15. The CDR3 is CASSPARGRAQMEQYF. Written as DNA, the CDR3 is TGTGCCAGCAGCCCCGCCCGCGGGAGGGCCCAGATGGAGCAGTACTTC.

V and J are TRBV11-2 and TRBJ2-2; D gene ambiguous. Germline V gene sequence: CDR1 SGHAT, CDR2 FQNNGV. Trimming cost V 5 bases and J 4 bases, with 8 bases left between them. The CDR3 is 13 residues long. The CDR3 nucleotides read TGTGCCAGCAGCCCCCAATCCACCGGGGAGCTGTTTTTT. It yields the protein CASSPQSTGELFF.

The chain employs TRBV7-9 and TRBJ2-7; TRBD1 might be the D (5 bases). Germline loops: CDR1 SEHNR, CDR2 FQNEAQ (reference sequence). This CDR3 is built from 15 residues. The V end was cut by 2 bases, the J end by 5 bases, with 16 bases between. The CDR3 DNA is TGTGCCAGCAGCTTATCCAGGACAACGGGCAACGAGCAGTACTTC. Translated: CASSLSRTTGNEQYF.

This chain's CDR3 is CASSPYTVNQPQHF. The CDR3 coding sequence is TGTGCCAGCAGTCCCTACACGGTAAATCAGCCCCAGCATTTT. The V gene is TRBV7-8, the J gene TRBJ1-5; no reliable D call. Germline V lookup: CDR1 SGHVS, CDR2 FQNEAQ. The V gene lost 6 bases and the J gene lost 4 bases, with 13 bases spanning the gap. This CDR3 is 14 amino acids long.

This clone was seen a single time. The chain's CDR3 is CASSLWGLAGGLGDYNEQFF. CDR3 sequence (DNA): TGTGCCAGCAGTTTATGGGGACTAGCGGGAGGCCTAGGGGACTACAATGAGCAGTTCTTC. The chain links TRBV27 to TRBJ2-1; 15 nucleotides agree with TRBD2. V trimming: 1 base; J trimming: 3 bases; junction bases outside the gene matches: 10. Germline V CDR1 and CDR2: MNHEY, SMNVEV (reference sequence). The CDR3 totals 20 residues.

This clone has just a few counts. CDR3 in amino acids: CAWSTSGADTQYF. The CDR3, as DNA: TGTGCCTGGAGTACAAGCGGCGCAGATACGCAGTATTTT. This chain connects TRBV30 to TRBJ2-3, with D tentatively TRBD2 (5 bases). V dropped 2 bases and J dropped 4 bases, with 10 bases sitting between them. The germline CDR1 and CDR2 sequences are GTSNPN and SVGIG (reference sequence). This CDR3 contains 13 residues.

This chain connects TRBV28 to TRBJ1-4, with 7 nucleotides matching TRBD1. The CDR3 is 16 amino acids. Losses at the gene ends were 5 bases for V and 0 bases for J; bases not matched to a gene: 6. Germline V gene lookup returns CDR1 MDHEN and CDR2 SYDVKM. CDR3 sequence (DNA): TGTGCCAGCAGTCAGGACAGGTTCGCAACTAATGAAAAACTGTTTTTT. It encodes CASSQDRFATNEKLFF.

The V and J genes are TRBV7-6 and TRBJ1-1, with unresolved D. Between the trimmed V and J ends, which lost 0 bases and 3 bases, there was a span of 11 bases. The germline gives CDR1 SGHVS, CDR2 FNYEAQ. CDR3 length: 15 amino acids. In DNA form, the CDR3 reads TGTGCCAGCAGCTTAGCAATAGGTGGAGACACTGAAGCTTTCTTT. Protein: CASSLAIGGDTEAFF.

The chain joins TRBV5-1 to TRBJ2-7; 7 nucleotides line up with TRBD1. Germline V gene lookup returns CDR1 SGHRS and CDR2 YFSETQ. CDR3 length: 12 residues. V shed 4 bases and J 5 bases; nucleotides not matched to a gene: 3. The CDR3 coding sequence is TGCGCCAGCAGCCGACAGGGTGACGAGCAGTACTTC. Amino acids: CASSRQGDEQYF.

The rearrangement links TRBV12-1 to TRBJ2-7; no check of the table's D call, TRBD1, against the DNA was made. TRBV12-1 is an annotated pseudogene. The CDR3 has 17 residues. The CDR3 bases are TGTGCCAGCAGCCGAAAGGGCACAGGGGGCGCGCTGTACGAGCAGTACTTC. This encodes CASSRKGTGGALYEQYF.

The chain joins TRBV7-3 to TRBJ1-4, with a weak D call TRBD1 (5 bases). The germline CDR1 and CDR2 sequences are SGHTA and FQGTGA. Trimming shortened V by 4 bases and J by 10 bases, and 10 bases separated the two germline ends. There are 12 residues in the CDR3. The CDR3 spells CASSSQEAKLFF. The CDR3 DNA sequence: TGTGCCAGCAGCTCACAGGAGGCAAAACTGTTTTTT.

The CDR3 DNA reads TGCGCCAGCAGTATTGACAGTTACAATGAGCAGTTCTTC. Encoded protein: CASSIDSYNEQFF. This chain uses TRBV10-1 with TRBJ2-1, with D tentatively TRBD1 (5 bases). CDR1 WNHNN and CDR2 SYGVQD come from the germline V gene (reference sequence). CDR3 length: 13 residues. V gave up 5 bases and J gave up 4 bases, with 9 bases separating them.

V usage is TRBV18 and J usage is TRBJ1-1; no clear D gene. Trimming removed 2 bases at V and 3 bases at J, with 13 bases between. CDR1 and CDR2 from the germline V gene are KGHSH and LQKENI. This CDR3 is built from 15 residues. The CDR3 here is CASSPSLTPDTEAFF. CDR3 DNA sequence: TGTGCCAGCTCACCATCACTGACACCAGACACTGAAGCTTTCTTT.

There are a few counts of this clone. The chain links TRBV6-5 to TRBJ2-7; 7 positions match TRBD1. V dropped 0 bases and J dropped 1; count of bases not matched to a gene: 3. CDR3 length: 15 residues. The germline V gene encodes CDR1 MNHEY and CDR2 SVGAGI. Written as DNA, the CDR3 is TGTGCCAGCAGTTACTCGGGACAGTTTTCCTACGAGCAGTACTTC. Its translation: CASSYSGQFSYEQYF.

The gene calls are TRBV10-1 and TRBJ1-1; D perhaps matches TRBD1 (6 bases). Germline values: CDR1 WNHNN, CDR2 SYGVQD (reference sequence). V shed 8 bases and J shed 2 bases, with 18 bases lying between them. The CDR3 extends over 15 amino acids. CDR3 DNA sequence: TGCGCCAGCGGACCGACGGGGACATCCAACACTGAAGCTTTCTTT. Protein: CASGPTGTSNTEAFF.

V and J are TRBV10-3 and TRBJ2-2; 9 nucleotides align to TRBD1. V dropped 6 bases and J dropped 4; count of bases not matched to a gene: 6. The CDR3 extends over 15 amino acids. Germline V gives CDR1 ENHRY, CDR2 SYGVKD. The CDR3 here is CAIRAWDRATGELFF. The DNA of the CDR3 is TGTGCCATCAGGGCCTGGGACAGGGCCACCGGGGAGCTGTTTTTT.